This T cell receptor beta chain was sequenced in a study of T-cell memory formation after mild COVID-19. TCRdb itself ran the 5' RACE reads through MiXCR, one entry per CDR3 protein. The sample yields fewer than 350,000 distinct CDR3 sequences, roughly an eighth seen once. CDR3 length: 14 amino acids. From germline, CDR1 is SNHLY and CDR2 FYNNEI. Trimming removed 3 bases at V and 5 bases at J, with 13 bases between. Sequencing was carried out using PBMCs or a T cell subset sorted from them (not recorded which). The receptor was isolated from a man aged 18 to 35 who had mild COVID-19 (a few samples of this study predate the infection). Cell type and time point are not known. The V and J genes are TRBV2 and TRBJ2-5; D remains unclear. The CDR3 loop reads CASSDASIGETQYF. The CDR3 nucleotides read TGTGCCAGCAGTGACGCCAGTATAGGGGAGACCCAGTACTTC.